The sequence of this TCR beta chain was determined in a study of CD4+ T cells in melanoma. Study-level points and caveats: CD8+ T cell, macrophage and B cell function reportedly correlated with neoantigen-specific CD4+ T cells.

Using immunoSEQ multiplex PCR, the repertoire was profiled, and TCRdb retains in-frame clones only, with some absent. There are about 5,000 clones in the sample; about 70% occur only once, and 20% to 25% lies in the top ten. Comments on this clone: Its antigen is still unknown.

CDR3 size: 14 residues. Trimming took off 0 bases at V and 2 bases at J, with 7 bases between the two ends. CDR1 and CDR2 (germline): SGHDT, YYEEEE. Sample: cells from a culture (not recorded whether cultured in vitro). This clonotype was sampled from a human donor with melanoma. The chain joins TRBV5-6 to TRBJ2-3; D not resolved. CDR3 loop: CASSLGDTTDTQYF. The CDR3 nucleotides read TGTGCCAGCAGCTTGGGGGATACCACAGATACGCAGTATTTT.